This passage covers 28 T cell receptor beta chains from one sample sequenced in a study of OX40 agonist ivuxolimab in advanced cancers. TCRdb's table, derived via immunoSEQ multiplex PCR, lists solely in-frame clones and lacks some. The sample holds 28,000 or so clones, 79% seen once. This specimen consisted of CD4+ or CD8+ T cells sorted from blood, obtained in a trial of the OX40 agonist ivuxolimab. These receptors all stem from an adult with an advanced solid tumor such as melanoma, head and neck, liver or kidney cancer.

CDR3 loop: CASSPYGQGESEQYF. The CDR3 DNA sequence: TGTGCCAGCAGCCCATACGGACAGGGAGAAAGCGAGCAGTACTTC. The chain employs TRBV9 and TRBJ2-7; 8 bases agree with TRBD1. V was clipped by 4 bases and J by 6 bases; unmatched bases: 12. In germline, CDR1 is SGDLS, CDR2 YYNGEE. CDR3 length equals 15 residues.

V gene TRBV5-1 combines with J gene TRBJ1-5, with 9 bases fitting TRBD1. The junction had 8 bases not matched to a gene; V was cut back by 4 bases and J by 6 bases. Looked up from germline, CDR1 is SGHRS and CDR2 is YFSETQ. The CDR3 sequence is 15 residues long. Here the CDR3 DNA reads TGCGCCAGCAGCGCGGAGGGACAGGGAGGTCAGCCCCAGCATTTT. It codes for CASSAEGQGGQPQHF.

The chain has TRBV9 and TRBJ2-1, with 12 bases lining up with TRBD2. Germline V gene sequence: CDR1 SGDLS, CDR2 YYNGEE. Trimming cost V 2 bases and J 4 bases; bases outside gene matches: 7. CDR3 size: 17 residues. In nucleotides, the CDR3 is TGTGCCAGCAGCGTTCCTGCTAGCGGGGGGGTATACAATGAGCAGTTCTTC. Amino acids: CASSVPASGGVYNEQFF.

This clone has just a few counts. The V gene is TRBV13, the J gene TRBJ2-2; 7 bases match TRBD1. This CDR3 is built from 17 residues. Germline CDR1 is PRHDT and CDR2 is FYEKMQ (reference sequence). The J segment lost 5 bases and the V segment lost 4 bases, leaving 13 bases of the junction unmatched. For the CDR3, the DNA is TGTGCCAGCAGCTCATTAGACGACAGGGCGAGGACCGGGGAGCTGTTTTTT. This sequence encodes CASSSLDDRARTGELFF.

This clone was counted only a few times. The gene calls are TRBV4-1 and TRBJ1-5, with D tentatively TRBD1 (6 bases). The CDR3 totals 14 residues. Looked up from germline, CDR1 is MGHRA and CDR2 is YSYEKL. V lost 3 bases to trimming and J lost 6 bases, with 12 bases between them. The CDR3, as DNA: TGCGCCAGCAGCCAGGTACAGGGTTCTCAGCCCCAGCATTTT. Its protein is CASSQVQGSQPQHF.

The V gene is TRBV10-3, the J gene TRBJ2-3; D gene uncertain. The CDR3 extends over 14 amino acids. Germline V gene data show CDR1 as ENHRY and CDR2 as SYGVKD. Deletions cut 3 bases from V and 5 bases from J, with 12 bases between. The CDR3: CAISDTAPRDTQYF. The CDR3 DNA reads as TGTGCCATCAGTGACACAGCCCCCCGAGATACGCAGTATTTT.

This sequence joins TRBV19 and TRBJ2-5; tentative D call: TRBD1 (5 bases). Trimming shortened V by 6 bases and J by 5 bases, and 13 bases separated the two germline ends. CDR1 and CDR2 from the germline V gene are LNHDA and SQIVND (reference sequence). This CDR3 is built from 13 residues. The DNA for the CDR3 is TGTGCCAGTAGCCCGGACATATCGGAGACCCAGTACTTC. Protein product: CASSPDISETQYF.

V usage is TRBV11-2 and J usage is TRBJ2-7, with a weak D call TRBD2 (5 bases). The germline V and J ends were trimmed by 6 bases and 0 bases, with 9 bases remaining between them. The CDR3 extends over 13 amino acids. Per germline, CDR1 SGHAT and CDR2 FQNNGV. The CDR3 DNA reads TGTGCCAGCAGGGACTGGAGCTCCTACGAGCAGTACTTC. This gives the protein CASRDWSSYEQYF.

The chain has TRBV9 and TRBJ1-6, with a weak D call TRBD1 (5 bases). V lost 4 bases, J lost 10 bases, and 30 bases lay in between. Germline V gene lookup returns CDR1 SGDLS and CDR2 YYNGEE. The CDR3 has 19 residues. DNA for the CDR3: TGTGCCAGCAGCACCCCAGTAGGGGCCAGGGTTGAAATAGGATCACCCCTCCACTTT. It is translated as CASSTPVGARVEIGSPLHF.

The gene calls are TRBV29-1 and TRBJ2-1; no reliable D call. Germline-derived CDR1 and CDR2 are SQVTM and ANQGSEA. The V end lost 2 bases, the J end lost 7 bases, and 6 bases lay between the germline ends. The CDR3 is made up of 11 amino acids. The CDR3 nucleotides are TGCAGCGTTGAATTCGTTAATGAGCAGTTCTTC. It encodes CSVEFVNEQFF.

The chain employs TRBV7-9 and TRBJ2-1; D gene ambiguous. Per germline, CDR1 SEHNR and CDR2 FQNEAQ (reference sequence). The ends were cut back, 4 bases at V and 6 bases at J, with 4 bases in the middle. This CDR3 is built from 11 residues. The DNA of the CDR3 is TGTGCCAGCAGCTCCCTCAATGAGCAGTTCTTC. Translating gives CASSSLNEQFF.

This clone is a singleton in its sample. The chain is built from TRBV2 and TRBJ2-7, with D unresolved. V lost 7 bases and J lost 4, with 14 bases in between. The CDR3 is 13 residues long. Germline V gene sequence: CDR1 SNHLY, CDR2 FYNNEI. CDR3 sequence reads: CASTTPSTYEQYF. The CDR3 DNA reads as TGTGCCAGCACAACCCCGAGCACTTACGAGCAGTACTTC. Supplemented by reference TRBV2 and TRBJ2-7, the full variable domain reads EPEVTQTPSHQVTQMGQEVILRCVPISNHLYFYWYRQILGQKVEFLVSFYNNEISEKSEIFDDQFSVERPDGSNFTLKIRSTKLEDSAMYFCASTTPSTYEQYFGPGTRLTVT.

This chain joins TRBV29-1 and TRBJ1-3; D ambiguous. The CDR3 is 14 residues long. V lost 6 bases and J lost 0, with 12 bases in between. Germline CDR1 and CDR2: SQVTM and ANQGSEA. In DNA form, the CDR3 reads TGCAGCGTCCTATTAGGTATCTCTGGAAACACCATATATTTT. Its translation is CSVLLGISGNTIYF.

As regards this clone: The junction departs from germline at one end; a sequencing error may be responsible. This chain links TRBV27 with TRBJ2-2, with D uncertain. The CDR3 has 14 residues. Germline V lookup: CDR1 MNHEY, CDR2 SMNVEV (reference sequence). The CDR3 DNA reads as TGTGCCAGCAATTTACCCTTTGACACCGGGGAGCTGTTTTTT. This codes for CASNLPFDTGELFF.

By frequency in the sample, this clone is medium-sized. The chain combines TRBV19 with TRBJ2-1; TRBD1 or TRBD2 may be the D gene (6 bases each). Germline V lookup: CDR1 LNHDA, CDR2 SQIVND (reference sequence). Trimming took off 5 bases at V and 6 bases at J, with 14 bases between the two ends. This CDR3 comprises 14 residues. CDR3 residues: CASSQQGGGNEQFF. The CDR3 DNA follows: TGTGCCAGTAGTCAACAGGGAGGAGGCAATGAGCAGTTCTTC.

The chain joins TRBV27 to TRBJ2-7, with 9 nucleotides matching TRBD1. V was pared by 2 bases and J by 2 bases, with 7 bases of the junction left unmatched. Germline V lookup: CDR1 MNHEY, CDR2 SMNVEV (reference sequence). This CDR3 has 16 amino acids. CDR3 in DNA: TGTGCCAGCAGTTTAGGGGGGACAGGGCTTACCTACGAGCAGTACTTC. It codes for CASSLGGTGLTYEQYF.

The V call is TRBV19, the J call TRBJ2-1, with TRBD1 as a possible D gene (5 bases). This CDR3 has 14 amino acids. V lost 5 bases, J lost 1 base, and 9 bases lay in between. CDR1 is LNHDA, CDR2 SQIVND, per germline (reference sequence). CDR3 bases: TGTGCCAGTAGTTGGGCAGGGTCCTACAATGAGCAGTTCTTC. Translated: CASSWAGSYNEQFF. Drawing the rest from reference TRBV19 and TRBJ2-1, the complete variable domain is DGGITQSPKYLFRKEGQNVTLSCEQNLNHDAMYWYRQDPGQGLRLIYYSQIVNDFQKGDIAEGYSVSREKKESFPLTVTSAQKNPTAFYLCASSWAGSYNEQFFGPGTRLTVL.

The V call is TRBV9, the J call TRBJ2-7; 11 nucleotides agree with TRBD2. The CDR3 covers 16 residues. V was pared by 0 bases and J by 6 bases, with 8 bases of the junction left unmatched. From germline, CDR1 is SGDLS and CDR2 YYNGEE. CDR3 loop: CASSVETSGRSSEQYF. CDR3 nucleotides: TGTGCCAGCAGCGTAGAAACTAGCGGGAGATCGAGCGAGCAGTACTTC.

This CDR3 reads CASVNGGLAGVPVGKSSYNEQFF. The CDR3 nucleotides read TGTGCCAGCGTGAACGGGGGACTAGCGGGAGTCCCAGTGGGGAAGAGCTCCTACAATGAGCAGTTCTTC. V is TRBV2 and J is TRBJ2-1; TRBD2 matches 14 bases. The CDR3 spans 23 residues. CDR1 is SNHLY, CDR2 FYNNEI, per germline. V lost 8 bases and J lost 0; bases outside the gene matches: 24.

The chain joins TRBV7-8 to TRBJ2-1; D could derive from TRBD1 or TRBD2 (6 bases each). CDR1 and CDR2 (germline): SGHVS, FQNEAQ. The V and J ends lost 8 bases and 8 bases respectively, with 16 bases between them. There are 13 residues in the CDR3. CDR3 nucleotides: TGTGCCAGCTCCCGGGGGCCGGGTGATGAGCAGTTCTTC. Residues: CASSRGPGDEQFF. Full variable domain (rest looked up from reference TRBV7-8 and TRBJ2-1): GAGVSQSPRYKVAKRGQDVALRCDPISGHVSLFWYQQALGQGPEFLTYFQNEAQLDKSGLPSDRFFAERPEGSVSTLKIQRTQQEDSAVYLCASSRGPGDEQFFGPGTRLTVL.

The rearrangement joins TRBV11-1 to TRBJ1-1; D remains ambiguous. Between the trimmed V and J ends, which lost 1 base and 2 bases, there was a span of 5 bases. This CDR3 has 13 amino acids. Per germline, CDR1 SGHAT and CDR2 FQDESV (reference sequence). The CDR3 sequence: CASSLEYNTEAFF. CDR3 coding DNA: TGTGCCAGCAGCTTAGAGTACAACACTGAAGCTTTCTTT.

V and J are TRBV6-4 and TRBJ2-3, with 16 bases that match TRBD2. Germline V lookup: CDR1 MRHNA, CDR2 SNTAGT. The CDR3 has 19 amino acids. Trimming took 6 bases from V and 5 from J; bases not matched to a gene: 14. The CDR3 loop reads CASRLSGTSGGADLDTQYF. In DNA, the CDR3 is TGTGCCAGCAGATTATCCGGGACTAGCGGGGGGGCCGATTTAGATACGCAGTATTTT.

The chain uses TRBV19 and TRBJ2-5, with D possibly being TRBD1 (8 bases). Deletions cut 3 bases from V and 1 base from J, with 15 bases between. The germline gives CDR1 LNHDA, CDR2 SQIVND (reference sequence). The CDR3 runs 16 residues. The CDR3 DNA reads as TGTGCCAGTAGTATTAACAGGGGGGGGTCCCAAGAGACCCAGTACTTC. Translated, it gives CASSINRGGSQETQYF.

This clone was counted only a few times. The rearrangement uses TRBV12-5 and TRBJ2-1; 9 bases line up with TRBD1. The CDR3 is 16 amino acids. The ends lost 3 bases at V and 5 bases at J; junction bases unmatched: 8. Per germline, CDR1 LGHNT and CDR2 FRNRAP. The CDR3 bases are TGTGCTAGTGGTTTCTCAACAGGGGGCGAACACAATGAGCAGTTCTTC. It encodes CASGFSTGGEHNEQFF.

This clone was detected a few times. This rearrangement joins TRBV7-3 to TRBJ2-7, with TRBD1 matching 7 bases. The CDR3 is 15 residues long. Germline V gene data show CDR1 as SGHTA and CDR2 as FQGTGA. Trimming cost V 3 bases and J 4 bases; bases outside gene matches: 9. CDR3 nucleotide sequence: TGTGCCAGCAGCTTCTCAGGGGGACACCCTTACGAGCAGTACTTC. Translation gives CASSFSGGHPYEQYF.

V usage is TRBV7-3 and J usage is TRBJ2-1; 8 positions agree with TRBD2. The V segment lost 6 bases and the J segment 2 bases; nucleotides outside the gene matches: 6. The CDR3 runs 15 residues. The germline V gene has CDR1 SGHTA and CDR2 FQGTGA. Here the CDR3 reads CASSQVSGTYNEQFF. CDR3 DNA: TGTGCCAGCAGTCAGGTTAGCGGGACCTACAATGAGCAGTTCTTC.

The chain carries TRBV6-5 and TRBJ1-1, with a possible D match to TRBD1 (5 bases). The CDR3 consists of 15 residues. Trimming shortened V by 2 bases and J by 1 base, and 11 bases separated the two germline ends. CDR1 and CDR2 from the germline V gene are MNHEY and SVGAGI. CDR3 loop: CASSYNRGSNTEAFF. In nucleotides, the CDR3 is TGTGCCAGCAGTTACAATAGGGGCTCGAACACTGAAGCTTTCTTT.

The chain carries TRBV7-9 and TRBJ2-1; tentatively, D is TRBD1 or TRBD2 (5 bases each). The CDR3 spans 16 residues. Deletions cut 5 bases from V and 0 bases from J, with 14 bases between. Germline CDR1 and CDR2: SEHNR and FQNEAQ (reference sequence). CDR3 region: CASSGSKGSSYNEQFF. In DNA, the CDR3 is TGTGCCAGCAGCGGCAGCAAGGGGAGCTCCTACAATGAGCAGTTCTTC.